Below, one TCR beta chain is given with its context. This table comes from immunoSEQ multiplex PCR, and its TCRdb copy is limited to in-frame clones, with some not included. The sample lists nearly 350,000 clones, about 87% occurring once. From germline, CDR1 is LGHDT and CDR2 YNNKEL (reference sequence). Trimming shortened V by 1 base and J by 6 bases, and 10 bases separated the two germline ends. CDR3 length: 14 amino acids. This record comes from a study of blood T cell repertoires in COVID-19. Study-level background: COVID-19 samples collected from the United States, Italy and Spain covered acute and convalescent phases.

The TCR originated in a woman aged 45-65 years with COVID-19, enrolled during active disease. What was sequenced was peripheral blood. The rearrangement joins TRBV3-1 (or the pseudogene TRBV3-2) to TRBJ2-1; D ambiguous. The CDR3 coding sequence is TGTGCCAGCAGCCAAGGAAGAGCGATCAATGAGCAGTTCTTC. It is translated as CASSQGRAINEQFF.